The rows below give T cell receptor beta chains drawn from one sample of a study of cytomegalovirus exposure and HLA in healthy donors. The table came from immunoSEQ multiplex PCR; TCRdb's copy has only in-frame clones and leaves some out. Among about 170,000 clones, roughly 84% were seen once, and the ten largest hold approximately 2.3%. The sequenced sample was PBMCs. These receptors were taken from a man aged 18 to 30 in good health and CMV-seropositive. CDR3s include the opening cysteine and the closing phenylalanine or tryptophan. The order of the fields is clone size, V gene, D gene, CDR3 length, J gene, CDR3 protein, CDR3 DNA. A D gene is named only where the DNA matches it firmly. Clone size is shown for a subset of rows, as once, few, many or a class of expanded clone.

-	TRBV2	TRBD2	15	TRBJ2-5	CASRLAGASQETQYF	TGTGCCAGCAGACTAGCGGGGGCGTCCCAAGAGACCCAGTACTTC
-	TRBV7-2	-	15	TRBJ1-2	CASSLDVAGFYGYTF	TGTGCCAGCAGCTTAGACGTTGCGGGATTCTATGGCTACACCTTC
-	TRBV9	TRBD2	17	TRBJ2-6	CASSGSGGAIGANGLTF	TGTGCCAGCTCTGGCAGCGGGGGAGCCATCGGGGCCAACGGCCTGACTTTC
-	TRBV30	-	17	TRBJ2-3	CAWSSPRGWQSTDTQYF	TGTGCCTGGAGTTCCCCTAGGGGGTGGCAGAGCACAGATACGCAGTATTTT
once	TRBV19	TRBD1	15	TRBJ1-1	CASSIPDRARTEAFF	TGTGCCAGTAGTATTCCGGACAGGGCGAGGACTGAAGCTTTCTTT
-	TRBV6-1	-	15	TRBJ1-3	CASSGGHFSGNTIYF	TGTGCCAGCAGTGGCGGACACTTCTCTGGAAACACCATATATTTT
-	TRBV6-5	TRBD2	15	TRBJ2-1	CASSFRGGGRNEQFF	TGTGCCAGCAGTTTTCGCGGGGGGGGTCGCAATGAGCAGTTCTTC
-	TRBV5-1	TRBD1	15	TRBJ1-1	CASSPTGSSGTEAFF	TGCGCCAGCAGCCCGACAGGGAGTAGTGGCACTGAAGCTTTCTTT
-	TRBV5-1	TRBD2	16	TRBJ2-1	CASSSHSGGVYNEQFF	TGCGCCAGCAGCTCTCATAGCGGGGGGGTGTACAATGAGCAGTTCTTC
-	TRBV7-2	-	13	TRBJ1-1	CASSLSSPTEAFF	TGTGCCAGCAGCTTAAGTAGTCCCACTGAAGCTTTCTTT
-	TRBV4-1	-	15	TRBJ1-5	CASSQEGLGNQPQHF	TGCGCCAGCAGCCAAGAAGGACTCGGCAATCAGCCCCAGCATTTT
-	TRBV7-9	-	14	TRBJ1-1	CASTTTELNTEAFF	TGTGCCAGCACCACGACAGAGCTGAACACTGAAGCTTTCTTT
-	TRBV7-2	TRBD1	15	TRBJ1-1	CASGTGGAGNTEAFF	TGTGCCAGCGGTACAGGGGGCGCGGGGAACACTGAAGCTTTCTTT
-	TRBV6-4	-	14	TRBJ2-2	CASSLSGESGELFF	TGTGCCAGCAGTCTCTCAGGGGAGTCCGGGGAGCTGTTTTTT
-	TRBV6-5	-	15	TRBJ1-2	CASSYSNDRNYGYTF	TGTGCCAGCAGTTACTCGAACGACAGAAACTATGGCTACACCTTC
-	TRBV21-1	-	16	TRBJ2-7	CASIRTRDRGLDEQYF	TGTGCCAGCATTCGTACCCGGGACAGGGGGTTGGACGAGCAGTACTTC
-	TRBV7-9	-	13	TRBJ1-1	CASSLATGTEAFF	TGTGCCAGCAGCTTAGCGACTGGCACTGAAGCTTTCTTT
-	TRBV6-5	TRBD1	14	TRBJ1-5	CASRTGGSDQPQHF	TGTGCCAGCAGGACAGGGGGTTCCGATCAGCCCCAGCATTTT